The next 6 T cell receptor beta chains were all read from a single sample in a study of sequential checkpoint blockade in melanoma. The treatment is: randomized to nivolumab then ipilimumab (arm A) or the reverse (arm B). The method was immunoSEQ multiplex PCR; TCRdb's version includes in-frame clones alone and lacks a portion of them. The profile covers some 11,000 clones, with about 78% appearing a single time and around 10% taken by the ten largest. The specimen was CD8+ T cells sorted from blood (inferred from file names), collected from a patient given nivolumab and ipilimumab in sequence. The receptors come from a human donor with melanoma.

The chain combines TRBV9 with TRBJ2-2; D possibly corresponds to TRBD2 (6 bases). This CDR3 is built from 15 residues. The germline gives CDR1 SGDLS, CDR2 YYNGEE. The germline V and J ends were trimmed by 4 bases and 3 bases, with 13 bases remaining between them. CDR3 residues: CASSRRGFDTGELFF. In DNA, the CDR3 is TGTGCCAGCAGCCGGCGGGGTTTCGACACCGGGGAGCTGTTTTTT.

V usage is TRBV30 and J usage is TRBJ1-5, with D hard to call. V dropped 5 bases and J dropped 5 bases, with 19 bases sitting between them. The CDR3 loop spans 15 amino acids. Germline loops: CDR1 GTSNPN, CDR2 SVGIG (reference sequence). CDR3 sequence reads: CAWGSSPGGDQPQHF. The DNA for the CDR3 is TGTGCCTGGGGTTCCTCGCCGGGTGGCGATCAGCCCCAGCATTTT.

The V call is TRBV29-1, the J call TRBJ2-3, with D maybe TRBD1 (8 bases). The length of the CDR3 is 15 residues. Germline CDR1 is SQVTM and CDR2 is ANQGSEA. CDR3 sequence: CSVRAGQASPDTQYF. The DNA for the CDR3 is TGCAGTGTAAGAGCGGGACAGGCATCCCCAGATACGCAGTATTTT.

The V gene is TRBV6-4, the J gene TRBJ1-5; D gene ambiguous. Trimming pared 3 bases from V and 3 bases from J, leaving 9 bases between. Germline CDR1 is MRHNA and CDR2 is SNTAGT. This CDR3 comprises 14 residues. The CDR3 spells CASSEDSINQPQHF. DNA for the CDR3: TGTGCCAGCAGTGAAGACTCTATCAATCAGCCCCAGCATTTT.

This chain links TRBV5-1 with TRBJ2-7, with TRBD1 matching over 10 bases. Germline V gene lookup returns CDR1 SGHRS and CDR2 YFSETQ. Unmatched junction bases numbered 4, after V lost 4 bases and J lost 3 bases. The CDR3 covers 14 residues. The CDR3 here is CASSHGTGVYEQYF. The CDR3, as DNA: TGCGCCAGCAGCCACGGGACAGGGGTCTACGAGCAGTACTTC. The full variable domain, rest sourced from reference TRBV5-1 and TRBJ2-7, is KAGVTQTPRYLIKTRGQQVTLSCSPISGHRSVSWYQQTPGQGLQFLFEYFSETQRNKGNFPGRFSGRQFSNSRSEMNVSTLELGDSALYLCASSHGTGVYEQYFGPGTRLTVT.

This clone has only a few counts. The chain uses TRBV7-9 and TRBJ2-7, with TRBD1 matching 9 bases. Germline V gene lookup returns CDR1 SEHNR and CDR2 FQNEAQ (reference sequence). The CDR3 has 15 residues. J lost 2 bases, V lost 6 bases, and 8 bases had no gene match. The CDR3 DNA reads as TGTGCCAGCAGTCCTAGGTGGGACAGGGCCTACGAGCAGTACTTC. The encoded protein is CASSPRWDRAYEQYF.